Presented here are 26 T cell receptor beta chains from one specimen sequenced in a study of blood T cell repertoires in COVID-19. Only in-frame clones appear in the TCRdb table, and some are missing; sequencing was by immunoSEQ multiplex PCR. The table includes about 190,000 clones, roughly 86% detected once. Material: PBMCs or T cells enriched from blood (not recorded which). The receptors were gathered from a woman aged 25-40 years who had recovered from COVID-19.

The chain uses TRBV7-9 and TRBJ2-7; 7 bases are a match to TRBD1. The germline gives CDR1 SEHNR, CDR2 FQNEAQ (reference sequence). Trimming at V came to 5 bases and at J to 11 bases, leaving 21 bases not matched to a gene. The CDR3 runs 16 residues. The chain's CDR3 is CASSHLGTASVSAKYF. The DNA of the CDR3 is TGTGCCAGCAGCCACTTGGGGACAGCTTCTGTCTCGGCGAAGTACTTC.

This chain uses TRBV2 with TRBJ2-3, with TRBD1 matching over 11 bases. Losses at the gene ends were 5 bases for V and 3 bases for J; bases not matched to a gene: 4. Germline V gene data show CDR1 as SNHLY and CDR2 as FYNNEI. This CDR3 is built from 15 residues. In DNA form, the CDR3 reads TGTGCCAGCAGTCGGACAGGGGGCAGGACAGATACGCAGTATTTT. Protein product: CASSRTGGRTDTQYF.

The chain couples TRBV20-1 to TRBJ1-1; 11 nucleotides match TRBD1. CDR3 length: 14 residues. Looked up from germline, CDR1 is DFQATT and CDR2 is SNEGSKA (reference sequence). J was trimmed by 4 bases and V by 3 bases; bases with no gene match: 4. CDR3 protein: CSASGGQGGTEAFF. CDR3 in DNA: TGCAGTGCTAGTGGGGGACAGGGGGGCACTGAAGCTTTCTTT.

The V and J genes are TRBV4-1 and TRBJ2-2; D not certain. The CDR3 is 11 amino acids. The germline V and J ends were trimmed by 6 bases and 5 bases, with 4 bases remaining between them. Per germline, CDR1 MGHRA and CDR2 YSYEKL. The CDR3 bases are TGCGCCAGCAGTGCGACCGGGGAGCTGTTTTTT. Residues: CASSATGELFF.

The chain combines TRBV6-5 with TRBJ2-5; D possibly corresponds to TRBD1 (6 bases). The germline CDR1 and CDR2 sequences are MNHEY and SVGAGI. Trimming cost V 8 bases and J 4 bases, with 17 bases left between them. There are 14 residues in the CDR3. CDR3 loop: CASLYRVSLETQYF. CDR3 DNA: TGTGCCAGCCTATACAGGGTATCGCTAGAGACCCAGTACTTC.

Here the CDR3 DNA reads TGTGCCAGCAGTCGACAGGGGGCGGGGGAGCAGTACTTC. Its protein is CASSRQGAGEQYF. The chain couples TRBV2 to TRBJ2-7; 10 bases are shared with TRBD1. Germline CDR1 and CDR2: SNHLY and FYNNEI. V gave up 5 bases and J gave up 7 bases; unmatched junction bases: 5. The CDR3 is 13 amino acids.

V and J are TRBV13 and TRBJ2-2; the D gene is possibly TRBD1 (5 bases). Germline lookup yields CDR1 PRHDT and CDR2 FYEKMQ (reference sequence). V lost 5 bases to trimming and J lost 4 bases, with 8 bases between them. The CDR3 is 13 residues long. The CDR3 region is CASSRRVTGELFF. The CDR3, as DNA: TGTGCCAGCAGCCGCAGGGTCACCGGGGAGCTGTTTTTT.

This clone was recorded a few times. This chain uses TRBV5-4 with TRBJ2-1, with D unresolved. The germline V gene encodes CDR1 SGHNT and CDR2 YYREEE (reference sequence). The V end was cut by 1 base, the J end by 7 bases, with 9 bases between. This CDR3 contains 13 residues. The CDR3, as DNA: TGTGCCAGCAGCTTGTTTCCGGAGAATGAGCAGTTCTTC. Translating it yields CASSLFPENEQFF.

The chain employs TRBV18 and TRBJ1-4; D gene ambiguous. Germline V gene sequence: CDR1 KGHSH, CDR2 LQKENI. The CDR3 consists of 14 residues. V lost 1 base and J lost 3, with 6 bases in between. The CDR3 protein is CASSPQAANEKLFF. The DNA of the CDR3 is TGTGCCAGCTCACCACAGGCGGCTAATGAAAAACTGTTTTTT. Combining the CDR3 with reference TRBV18 and TRBJ1-4 gives the whole variable domain NAGVMQNPRHLVRRRGQEARLRCSPMKGHSHVYWYRQLPEEGLKFMVYLQKENIIDESGMPKERFSAEFPKEGPSILRIQQVVRGDSAAYFCASSPQAANEKLFFGSGTQLSVL.

The chain carries TRBV25-1 and TRBJ2-7; D may be TRBD1 (5 bases). V was pared by 3 bases and J by 3 bases, with 21 bases between. Germline loops: CDR1 MGHDK, CDR2 SYGVNS. This CDR3 has 17 residues. The CDR3 DNA sequence: TGTGCCAGCAGTGATGGACGTGTTGGGGCCTCCCGCTACGAGCAGTACTTC. It codes for CASSDGRVGASRYEQYF.

The chain uses TRBV28 and TRBJ1-6, with TRBD1 as a possible D gene (6 bases). The CDR3 contains 15 residues. The V end was cut by 3 bases, the J end by 7 bases, with 13 bases between. Germline V gene sequence: CDR1 MDHEN, CDR2 SYDVKM. In nucleotides, the CDR3 is TGTGCCAGCAGTTTCGCAGGGGCTAGCAATTCACCCCTCCACTTT. It translates to CASSFAGASNSPLHF.

This chain links TRBV6-5 with TRBJ2-7, with TRBD2 matching over 8 bases. The CDR3 length is 16 residues. CDR1 and CDR2 from the germline V gene are MNHEY and SVGAGI. V shed 2 bases and J 11 bases; nucleotides not matched to a gene: 17. The CDR3 region is CASSYNPRGPRGLEYF. The DNA for the CDR3 is TGTGCCAGCAGTTACAACCCCCGTGGCCCCAGGGGACTAGAGTACTTC.

CDR3 in amino acids: CASSPRLAGADTQYF. The DNA for the CDR3 is TGTGCCAGCAGCCCCCGACTAGCGGGGGCAGATACGCAGTATTTT. The V call is TRBV3-1 (or the pseudogene TRBV3-2), the J call TRBJ2-3, with 12 bases matching TRBD2. The trim removed 4 bases at V and 4 bases at J, leaving 3 bases unmatched. CDR1 is LGHDT, CDR2 YNNKEL, per germline (reference sequence). CDR3 length: 15 residues.

The V call is TRBV11-1, the J call TRBJ2-1; TRBD2 matches at 12 bases. Germline CDR1 SGHAT, CDR2 FQDESV (reference sequence). CDR3 length equals 16 residues. V trimming: 4 bases; J trimming: 1 base; junction bases outside the gene matches: 2. The CDR3 sequence is CASSSGLAGSYNEQFF. CDR3 coding DNA: TGTGCCAGCAGCTCCGGACTAGCGGGATCCTACAATGAGCAGTTCTTC.

The V gene is TRBV28, the J gene TRBJ1-1; D gene unclear. Germline V lookup: CDR1 MDHEN, CDR2 SYDVKM. Trimming stripped 6 bases from V and 0 bases from J, with 11 bases between. CDR3 length: 14 amino acids. The DNA for the CDR3 is TGTGCCAGCAGGTGGGCAGGTATGAACACTGAAGCTTTCTTT. Translated, it gives CASRWAGMNTEAFF.

Points on this clone: At the DNA level, this CDR3 is encoded by other sequences in the same sample as well. The chain combines TRBV5-1 with TRBJ2-1; TRBD2 matches at 9 bases. There are 15 residues in the CDR3. V trimming: 2 bases; J trimming: 2 bases; junction bases outside the gene matches: 2. Germline V lookup: CDR1 SGHRS, CDR2 YFSETQ. CDR3 bases: TGCGCCAGCAGCTTATTAGCGGGGGCCTACAATGAGCAGTTCTTC. It codes for CASSLLAGAYNEQFF.

This chain connects TRBV6-5 to TRBJ2-7, with 9 nucleotides matching TRBD1. Germline V gene data show CDR1 as MNHEY and CDR2 as SVGAGI. This CDR3 spans 14 amino acids. V shed 2 bases, J shed 3 bases, and the junction held 2 bases outside the gene matches. For the CDR3, the DNA is TGTGCCAGCAGTTACGCGGGACAGGGCTACGAGCAGTACTTC. Translated, it gives CASSYAGQGYEQYF.

V is TRBV2 and J is TRBJ1-4; D is ambiguous. CDR1 is SNHLY and CDR2 is FYNNEI in the germline V gene. V lost 7 bases to trimming and J lost 3 bases, with 18 bases between them. The CDR3 has 16 residues. The CDR3 nucleotides read TGTGCCAGCACCCGGTTGAGTATCCTGGCTAATGAAAAACTGTTTTTT. Its protein is CASTRLSILANEKLFF.

The chain is built from TRBV6-5 and TRBJ1-2, with 8 positions matching TRBD1. This CDR3 is built from 15 residues. In germline, CDR1 is MNHEY, CDR2 SVGAGI. Germline trimming cut 0 bases from V and 4 bases from J; bases unmatched to any gene: 4. In nucleotides, the CDR3 is TGTGCCAGCAGTTACTCTAGGACAGGGCCCTATGGCTACACCTTC. As protein: CASSYSRTGPYGYTF.

The chain joins TRBV30 to TRBJ1-6; D gene ambiguous. The V and J ends lost 2 bases and 8 bases respectively, with 10 bases between them. CDR3 length: 13 residues. Germline assignment: CDR1 GTSNPN and CDR2 SVGIG (reference sequence). The DNA of the CDR3 is TGTGCCTGGAGTCAGAGGGCAGATTCACCCCTCCACTTT. The encoded protein is CAWSQRADSPLHF. Together with reference TRBV30 and TRBJ1-6, the CDR3 gives the full variable domain: SQTIHQWPATLVQPVGSPLSLECTVEGTSNPNLYWYRQAAGRGLQLLFYSVGIGQISSEVPQNLSASRPQDRQFILSSKKLLLSDSGFYLCAWSQRADSPLHFGNGTRLTVT.

This chain joins TRBV5-1 and TRBJ1-1; 12 nucleotides match TRBD1. Looked up from germline, CDR1 is SGHRS and CDR2 is YFSETQ. This CDR3 comprises 14 residues. V shed 3 bases and J 5 bases; nucleotides not matched to a gene: 2. The CDR3, as DNA: TGCGCCAGCAGCTGGGACAGGGGGCAAACTGAAGCTTTCTTT. This gives the protein CASSWDRGQTEAFF.

This clone was recorded once. The V gene is TRBV2, the J gene TRBJ1-5, with TRBD1 matching over 8 bases. The CDR3 extends over 14 amino acids. In germline, CDR1 is SNHLY, CDR2 FYNNEI. V lost 4 bases to trimming and J lost 9 bases; unmatched junction nucleotides: 8. The CDR3 spells CASSAVQGASPQHF. DNA of the CDR3: TGTGCCAGCAGTGCCGTGCAGGGGGCCTCGCCCCAGCATTTT.

The chain employs TRBV13 and TRBJ1-4, with 9 nucleotides matching TRBD1. V gave up 5 bases and J gave up 5 bases; unmatched junction bases: 6. Per the germline V gene, CDR1 is PRHDT and CDR2 is FYEKMQ (reference sequence). The CDR3 loop spans 15 amino acids. CDR3 coding DNA: TGTGCCAGCAGCGATAGGGACAGGGCAAATGAAAAACTGTTTTTT. As protein: CASSDRDRANEKLFF. The whole variable domain, remainder taken from reference TRBV13 and TRBJ1-4, is AAGVIQSPRHLIKEKRETATLKCYPIPRHDTVYWYQQGPGQDPQFLISFYEKMQSDKGSIPDRFSAQQFSDYHSELNMSSLELGDSALYFCASSDRDRANEKLFFGSGTQLSVL.

The rearrangement uses TRBV2 and TRBJ1-6; 7 bases map to TRBD1. The CDR3 contains 13 residues. Trimming cost V 11 bases and J 6 bases; bases outside gene matches: 7. The V gene's germline CDR1 is SNHLY and CDR2 FYNNEI. The CDR3 DNA reads TGTGCCGGTAGGGGGCCCGTTAATTCACCCCTCCACTTT. This translates into CAGRGPVNSPLHF.

The chain joins TRBV4-1 to TRBJ2-6; TRBD1 matches at 9 bases. The CDR3 has 19 residues. The germline V gene has CDR1 MGHRA and CDR2 YSYEKL. V shed 0 bases, J shed 5 bases, and the junction held 11 bases outside the gene matches. This CDR3 reads CASSQDNRDRVARANVLTF. The CDR3 DNA is TGCGCCAGCAGCCAAGACAACCGGGACAGGGTCGCTCGGGCCAACGTCCTGACTTTC.

V usage is TRBV11-3 and J usage is TRBJ2-1; a possible D gene is TRBD2 (6 bases). Per the germline V gene, CDR1 is SGHNT and CDR2 is YENEEA. Trimming cost V 2 bases and J 8 bases, with 16 bases left between them. This CDR3 contains 15 residues. CDR3 coding DNA: TGTGCCAGCAGCTTAAGGGGTCCGGGGGTCGATGAGCAGTTCTTC. Amino acids: CASSLRGPGVDEQFF.